One sample yielded the 2 T cell receptor beta chains listed below, sequenced in a study of post-analysis software for immune sequencing data. Study observations and caveats: In patients, TRBV5-6, TRBV5-1 and TRBV20-1 belonged to roughly 5 TRBV segments found more frequently than in controls.

Their antigens are not known. Unique-molecular-identifier-tagged TCR beta cDNA libraries were used. In TCRdb, the PCR reads were re-called with MiXCR into one record per CDR3 protein. The profile shows 650,000 to 900,000 distinct CDR3 sequences, about 43% of them singletons. Sequencing was performed on blood. The receptors were gathered from a girl aged 10 to 17 with multiple sclerosis.

This rearrangement joins TRBV4-3 to TRBJ2-3; D perhaps matches TRBD2 (6 bases). V dropped 0 bases and J dropped 2 bases, with 12 bases sitting between them. Per the germline V gene, CDR1 is LGHNA and CDR2 is YSLEER. The CDR3 contains 16 residues. The CDR3 protein is CASSQDSGGTTDTQYF. In DNA, the CDR3 is TGCGCCAGCAGCCAAGATTCGGGCGGGACCACAGATACGCAGTATTTT.

V is TRBV10-3 and J is TRBJ2-7, with 14 bases fitting TRBD2. V gave up 5 bases and J gave up 4 bases; unmatched junction bases: 7. This CDR3 has 16 amino acids. The germline V gene has CDR1 ENHRY and CDR2 SYGVKD. CDR3 protein: CAISPRGTSGSYEQYF. CDR3 DNA sequence: TGTGCCATCAGTCCCAGGGGGACTAGCGGGAGTTACGAGCAGTACTTC.